These T cell receptor beta chains were read from a single sample in a study of T cells in Graves' hyperthyroidism and ophthalmopathy. A single record per CDR3 protein comes from TCRdb applying MiXCR to the multiplex PCR reads. This sample has approximately 490,000 distinct CDR3 sequences, with 20% to 25% found just once. The sample was blood. The origin of the receptors is a woman in her seventies with Graves' ophthalmopathy. Each CDR3 is given with its conserved first and last residue. D genes are given only for firm matches.

V	J	D	CDR3
TRBV6-8	TRBJ2-7	TRBD1	CASSPNGQGAYEQYF
TRBV18	TRBJ1-3	.	CASSQGPRRDTIYF
TRBV12-3/TRBV12-4	TRBJ2-2	.	CASSLRENTGELFF
TRBV20-1	TRBJ1-2	TRBD1	CSAQGQGGYGYTF
TRBV5-1	TRBJ1-2	TRBD1	CASSPHTGDDGYTF
TRBV2	TRBJ2-3	.	CASNGGFTDTQYF
TRBV20-1	TRBJ2-1	.	CSVPNGRGHNEQFF
TRBV5-4	TRBJ2-1	TRBD2	CASSYPGTSSRNEQFF
TRBV5-1	TRBJ2-5	.	CASSFQEGKETQYF
TRBV7-9	TRBJ1-1	.	CASSPQGFTEAFF
TRBV20-1	TRBJ1-2	.	CSARGREYGYTF
TRBV19	TRBJ2-7	TRBD2	CASSIFNSGTSSYEQYF
TRBV5-8	TRBJ2-2	.	CASGWGGNTGELFF
TRBV5-1	TRBJ1-5	TRBD1	CASSSNTGDNQPQHF
TRBV19	TRBJ1-1	TRBD1	CASSRTGGGKDTEAFF
TRBV7-9	TRBJ1-1	.	CASNQDWGSSFTEAFF
TRBV30	TRBJ1-2	TRBD1	CAWSLTGASGYTF
TRBV7-8	TRBJ1-1	.	CASSLEELNTEAFF
TRBV20-1	TRBJ2-3	TRBD2	CSALAGDGTDTQYF
TRBV12-3/TRBV12-4	TRBJ2-1	TRBD2	CASSLFGRIDEQFF
TRBV7-2	TRBJ2-3	.	CASSAVGRNTDTQYF
TRBV9	TRBJ1-1	.	CASGGVYTEAFF
TRBV18	TRBJ1-5	.	CASSPDLSSGQHF
TRBV28	TRBJ2-5	.	CASSFGVETQYF
TRBV6-1	TRBJ1-2	TRBD1	CAGSETGAAGYTF
TRBV6-1	TRBJ2-5	TRBD2	CASRGTSGREETQYF
TRBV15	TRBJ1-1	.	CVTSRVLVGVGTEAFF
TRBV30	TRBJ1-2	.	CAWTYKAGHGYTF
TRBV7-9	TRBJ2-3	.	CASSFEQGSDTQYF
TRBV5-6	TRBJ1-5	.	CASSRGTNQPQHF
TRBV7-8	TRBJ2-7	TRBD2	CASSPRRGVPQNYEQYF
TRBV12-3/TRBV12-4	TRBJ2-1	.	CASSSPGIMRDEQFF
TRBV7-2	TRBJ2-5	TRBD2	CASSLVGGGYQETQYF
TRBV5-1	TRBJ1-2	.	CASTTTGGTVGDGYTF
TRBV20-1	TRBJ2-7	.	CSAHEQGPSYEQYF
TRBV4-3	TRBJ2-1	.	CASSQELAFYNEQFF
TRBV18	TRBJ1-5	TRBD1	CASSPRTGANQPQHF
TRBV5-6	TRBJ2-7	.	CASSFVGYEQYF
TRBV5-4	TRBJ2-3	TRBD2	CASSFRLAGGPTDTQYF
TRBV9	TRBJ1-4	TRBD1	CASSPHRGKSEKLFF
TRBV10-3	TRBJ2-7	TRBD2	CAIRELAGVSYEQYF
TRBV9	TRBJ1-2	TRBD1	CASSKTGGNHYGYTF
TRBV15	TRBJ2-2	TRBD1	CATKTGGSFTGELFF
TRBV10-3	TRBJ2-7	TRBD2	CAISGAGVSSYEQYF
TRBV28	TRBJ2-2	.	CAGAPIRGTTGELFF
TRBV5-1	TRBJ1-4	.	CASSLAGDKGEKLFF
TRBV5-1	TRBJ2-5	TRBD2	CASSTSGRVETQYF
TRBV28	TRBJ2-7	TRBD1	CATEDRVAYEQYF